A single sample gave rise to the 4 T cell receptor beta chains below, sequenced in a study of blood T cell repertoires in COVID-19. Using immunoSEQ multiplex PCR, the repertoire was profiled, and TCRdb retains in-frame clones only, with some absent. The sample records roughly 150,000 clones, approximately 85% being singletons. The source material was peripheral blood. The receptors stem from a man aged 60-69 years with active or convalescent COVID-19.

The chain uses TRBV28 and TRBJ2-7; 9 nucleotides agree with TRBD1. From germline, CDR1 is MDHEN and CDR2 SYDVKM. The junction had 9 bases not matched to a gene; V was cut back by 4 bases and J by 2 bases. The CDR3 is 16 residues long. The CDR3 sequence is CASSSGTGTGAYEQYF. For the CDR3, the DNA is TGTGCCAGCAGTTCCGGGACAGGGACAGGTGCCTACGAGCAGTACTTC.

This clone was observed a few times. The chain has TRBV28 and TRBJ1-1; 11 nucleotides align to TRBD1. The CDR3 consists of 16 residues. The V gene end was trimmed by 4 bases and the J gene end by 4 bases; junction bases not matched to a gene: 8. Germline-derived CDR1 and CDR2 are MDHEN and SYDVKM. CDR3 amino acids: CASSSGAGTGGTEAFF. The CDR3 nucleotides read TGTGCCAGCAGTTCTGGGGCCGGGACAGGGGGCACTGAAGCTTTCTTT.

The chain links TRBV6-5 to TRBJ2-7; the D gene is possibly TRBD1 (6 bases). Trimming cost V 6 bases and J 6 bases, with 15 bases left between them. Germline lookup yields CDR1 MNHEY and CDR2 SVGAGI. The CDR3 consists of 13 residues. CDR3 sequence reads: CASRQRGSGEQYF. Here the CDR3 DNA reads TGTGCCAGCAGGCAAAGGGGGAGTGGCGAGCAGTACTTC.

This clone was detected only once. J is TRBJ1-5 and V is TRBV6-5; 7 positions agree with TRBD1. Trimming at V came to 6 bases and at J to 6 bases, leaving 11 bases not matched to a gene. The CDR3 covers 15 residues. Germline V CDR1 and CDR2: MNHEY, SVGAGI. The CDR3 DNA is TGTGCCAGCAGCTCTTACGACAGGGATCGTCAGCCCCAGCATTTT. It is translated as CASSSYDRDRQPQHF.